This TCR beta chain appears in the sequencing data of a study of early T cells in non-severe SARS-CoV-2 infection. Points from the study as a whole: Missing private and CD4 specificities, VDJdb matching favored anti-spike CD8 responses.

Attachment of unique molecular identifiers to individual cDNA molecules was performed. Each CDR3 protein is one row after TCRdb ran MiXCR on the 5' RACE reads. This sample yields 55,000 or so distinct CDR3 sequences, of which around a tenth are seen a single time; about a tenth belongs to the top ten. In this sample, this clonotype turned up many times. Its target is unknown. Trimming at V came to 6 bases and at J to 4 bases, leaving 9 bases not matched to a gene. Germline assignment: CDR1 SQVTM and CDR2 ANQGSEA. The CDR3 spans 15 residues. The receptor was isolated from an adult who was a healthcare worker with PCR-confirmed SARS-CoV-2 infection or an uninfected control (not recorded which). Specimen: whole blood. The chain links TRBV29-1 to TRBJ1-1; TRBD1 matches at 12 bases. CDR3 loop: CSVPGTGGGGTEAFF. The CDR3 DNA reads TGCAGCGTCCCCGGGACAGGGGGCGGCGGCACTGAAGCTTTCTTT.